This TCR beta chain emerged from a study of blood T cell repertoires in COVID-19. Across the whole study: The United States, Italy and Spain were the sources of the acute and convalescent COVID-19 samples. Sample material is recorded as cDNA or gDNA derived from T cells, B-cell-depleted T cells, or PBMCs.

The CDR3 length is 16 residues. The J segment lost 4 bases and the V segment lost 5 bases, leaving 6 bases of the junction unmatched. CDR1 LGHNA and CDR2 YSLEER come from the germline V gene. While infection was still active, Seattle patients were enrolled and then followed longitudinally. In the original processing: Amplifying reference gene primers gave estimates of nucleated cell counts. TCRdb keeps only in-frame clones here, not all; method: immunoSEQ multiplex PCR. V and J calls plus clone size are reproduced from that table; the DNA served to infer D and trimming. The table lists 300,000 to 400,000 clones, about 88% of them singletons, with 7.1% in the top ten.

The specimen sequenced was peripheral blood. The chain joins TRBV4-3 to TRBJ2-5; TRBD2 aligns across 14 bases. The clonotype was recovered from a woman aged 55-70 years with COVID-19, enrolled during active disease. CDR3 region: CASSSRGLAGGETQYF. The CDR3 DNA is TGCGCCAGCAGCTCTCGTGGACTAGCGGGGGGAGAGACCCAGTACTTC.